The 10 T cell receptor beta chains presented below share a single source sample, sequenced in a study of CXCR3-negative and CXCR3-positive naive CD8 T cells (dated 2019 in TCRdb). Summary of the overall study and its limitations: Compared with CXCR3-negative naive cells, CXCR3-positive naive cells had TRB CDR3s with higher hydrophobicity (lower Kidera factor 4), lower energy, and higher strength and volume indices.

Sequenced on a NextSeq 550. The Human TCR Profiling Kit (MiLaboratory) was used to prepare UMI-labeled 5' RACE TRB cDNA libraries. TCRdb reprocessed the reads, and each CDR3 protein sequence is entered once, without DNA. The table kept for this sample lists around 140,000 distinct CDR3 sequences. The ten largest clones capture around 0.37% of the sample. Antigens of these TCRs are unknown. Sequencing was performed on naive CXCR3+ CD8+ T cells from blood. Interpreted using the paper, the cell subset or site label stands for: CD45RO-CCR7+CD27+CD95- naive CD8+ T cells expressing CXCR3 (TNR3+). These receptor sequences come from a human donor in good health. Some clones in this sample may be carry-over from other donors' samples.

The chain joins TRBV6-2 or TRBV6-3 to TRBJ1-1; TCRdb proposes TRBD1, but this gene call is untestable without DNA. Germline CDR1 and CDR2: MNHEY and SVGEGT. The CDR3 has 16 amino acids. This CDR3 is CASSSPVTGRPTEAFF.

V gene TRBV4-3 combines with J gene TRBJ2-5; TCRdb indicates TRBD2, and absent DNA this call remains unverified. This CDR3 is built from 15 residues. CDR1 is LGHNA, CDR2 YSLEER, per germline. CDR3 amino acids: CASSGLVGPGETQYF.

The gene calls are TRBV9 and TRBJ2-7; the D call of TRBD1 rests on TCRdb alone, since no DNA is present to check it. Germline V gene data show CDR1 as SGDLS and CDR2 as YYNGEE. This CDR3 spans 15 amino acids. Here the CDR3 reads CASSTSGTGGNEQYF.

The chain is built from TRBV4-2 and TRBJ1-1. CDR3 size: 15 residues. CDR1 and CDR2 (germline): LGHNA, YNFKEQ. The CDR3: CASSQVYGSDTEAFF.

The chain links TRBV5-4 to TRBJ2-7; TCRdb indicates TRBD1, and absent DNA this call remains unverified. The germline gives CDR1 SGHNT, CDR2 YYREEE (reference sequence). This CDR3 is built from 13 residues. Here the CDR3 reads CASSLTGADEQYF.

The chain has TRBV7-9 and TRBJ2-7; as DNA is missing, the TRBD1 call by TCRdb cannot be tested. In germline, CDR1 is SEHNR, CDR2 FQNEAQ (reference sequence). The CDR3 runs 11 residues. The CDR3 protein is CASLAGGKQYF.

J is TRBJ2-5 and V is TRBV7-6. This CDR3 has 13 amino acids. Germline V CDR1 and CDR2: SGHVS, FNYEAQ. CDR3 region: CASSLRLQETQYF.

The genes are TRBV7-3 and TRBJ2-1; TCRdb names TRBD1, which stays unverified in the absence of DNA. The length of the CDR3 is 15 residues. Germline V gene data show CDR1 as SGHTA and CDR2 as FQGTGA. The chain's CDR3 is CASSFTGGATNEQFF.

V gene TRBV27 combines with J gene TRBJ2-1. CDR1 and CDR2 (germline): MNHEY, SMNVEV (reference sequence). This CDR3 comprises 14 residues. CDR3 sequence reads: CASSSLSSYNEQFF.

The V call is TRBV5-1, the J call TRBJ2-4; checking the TCRdb D call of TRBD1 is not possible without DNA. Germline-derived CDR1 and CDR2 are SGHRS and YFSETQ. The CDR3 spans 15 residues. CDR3 residues: CASSWTGEWKNIQYF. The full variable domain, in which reference TRBV5-1 and TRBJ2-4 provide the parts outside the CDR3, is KAGVTQTPRYLIKTRGQQVTLSCSPISGHRSVSWYQQTPGQGLQFLFEYFSETQRNKGNFPGRFSGRQFSNSRSEMNVSTLELGDSALYLCASSWTGEWKNIQYFGAGTRLSVL.